Listed here is a single TCR beta chain. Its antigen remains unknown. A much larger clone sits a single nucleotide away, making a read error possible. Memory CD4+ T cells were sorted as CD4+CD45RO+CD25- cells. The study's findings and limits: Tumor memory CD4+ T cell TCR gene usage clustered with blood and lymph node memory CD4+ cells and lymph node naive CD4+ cells.

With 2 bases removed from V and 2 bases from J, the gap between germline ends came to 10 bases. Germline-derived CDR1 and CDR2 are MNHNS and SASEGT. This CDR3 is built from 15 residues. Constant-region reverse primers amplified full-length variable regions, followed by semi-nested Nested Universal Primer A PCR. A single record per CDR3 protein comes from TCRdb applying MiXCR to the 5' RACE reads. The repertoire holds tens of thousands of distinct CDR3 sequences, roughly a quarter seen once, with around 4.1% in the top ten. This clonotype originated in a female donor with breast cancer. The sequenced material came from memory CD4+ T cells sorted from blood. Indicated subset: memory CD4+ T cells, CD4+CD45RO+CD25-. This chain uses TRBV6-1 with TRBJ2-1; D remains unclear. Here the CDR3 reads CASSEITGTYNEQFF. The CDR3 bases are TGTGCCAGCAGTGAAATAACGGGTACCTACAATGAGCAGTTCTTC.